Listed here are 27 T cell receptor beta chains from one sample, sequenced in a study of read filtering for tumor transcriptome and immune sequencing. Molecular barcoded adaptors covering alpha/delta and beta/gamma chains were used on around 370 ng RNA. MiXCR was run by TCRdb on the reads, yielding one entry per CDR3 protein. The sample has more than 100,000 distinct CDR3 sequences, 10% to 15% seen once. What was sequenced was a population of CD138-negative cells sorted from bone marrow. These receptors all come from a donor at least 40 years old with multiple myeloma.

This clonotype has only a few counts. The V gene is TRBV20-1, the J gene TRBJ2-3; the D is unclear. This CDR3 comprises 12 residues. Trimming stripped 3 bases from V and 2 bases from J, with 6 bases between. Germline V gene lookup returns CDR1 DFQATT and CDR2 SNEGSKA (reference sequence). The CDR3 coding sequence is TGCAGTGCTAGGACCAACACAGATACGCAGTATTTT. This codes for CSARTNTDTQYF.

This clonotype showed up many times. The chain links TRBV2 to TRBJ2-3; D is perhaps TRBD2 (6 bases). The CDR3 is made up of 14 amino acids. Trimming stripped 5 bases from V and 3 bases from J, with 12 bases between. Germline CDR1 and CDR2: SNHLY and FYNNEI. CDR3 sequence reads: CASSIGSGTDTQYF. CDR3 nucleotide sequence: TGTGCCAGCAGTATCGGGAGCGGAACAGATACGCAGTATTTT.

This clonotype was seen ten or more times. The V gene is TRBV28, the J gene TRBJ1-5; D call uncertain. This CDR3 comprises 16 residues. Germline V gene sequence: CDR1 MDHEN, CDR2 SYDVKM. V dropped 7 bases and J dropped 4 bases, with 20 bases sitting between them. The chain's CDR3 is CASITLGFPGNQPQHF. For the CDR3, the DNA is TGTGCCAGCATCACCCTGGGCTTCCCGGGGAATCAGCCCCAGCATTTT.

This clonotype showed up just a few times. J is TRBJ2-6 and V is TRBV7-9; maybe TRBD2 (7 bases). Trimming took 1 base from V and 4 from J, leaving 11 bases between them. The CDR3 length is 16 residues. Germline V gene sequence: CDR1 SEHNR, CDR2 FQNEAQ (reference sequence). CDR3 amino acids: CASSLVAGAGANVLTF. Written as DNA, the CDR3 is TGTGCCAGCAGCTTAGTTGCGGGGGCCGGGGCCAACGTCCTGACTTTC.

This clonotype was seen ten or more times. This chain links TRBV6-5 with TRBJ2-3, with a possible D match to TRBD1 (6 bases). Trimming shortened V by 0 bases and J by 2 bases, and 12 bases separated the two germline ends. This CDR3 spans 16 amino acids. Germline loops: CDR1 MNHEY, CDR2 SVGAGI. CDR3 protein: CASSYSGQPSTDTQYF. As DNA, the CDR3 is TGTGCCAGCAGTTACTCAGGACAGCCGTCCACAGATACGCAGTATTTT.

This clonotype was recorded many times. The J gene is TRBJ2-1, the V gene TRBV29-1; D is unclear. Between the trimmed V and J ends, which lost 4 bases and 0 bases, there was a span of 13 bases. Germline CDR1 is SQVTM and CDR2 is ANQGSEA. CDR3 length: 15 amino acids. CDR3 loop: CSVVWAPSSYNEQFF. The DNA for the CDR3 is TGCAGCGTTGTCTGGGCCCCTAGCTCCTACAATGAGCAGTTCTTC.

This clonotype was seen many times. J is TRBJ2-3 and V is TRBV5-8; possibly TRBD2 for D (6 bases). This CDR3 contains 15 residues. Germline V gives CDR1 SGHTS, CDR2 YDEGEE. V shed 4 bases and J shed 2 bases, with 14 bases lying between them. As DNA, the CDR3 is TGTGCCAGCAGCCCGGAGGCGGGGCTCACAGATACGCAGTATTTT. It specifies CASSPEAGLTDTQYF. Full variable domain (remainder filled in from reference TRBV5-8 and TRBJ2-3): EAGVTQSPTHLIKTRGQQATLRCSPISGHTSVYWYQQALGLGLQFLLWYDEGEERNRGNFPPRFSGRQFPNYSSELNVNALELEDSALYLCASSPEAGLTDTQYFGPGTRLTVL.

This clonotype was recorded at least ten times. The chain couples TRBV9 to TRBJ2-3, with TRBD2 matching over 7 bases. The CDR3 totals 16 residues. Germline V lookup: CDR1 SGDLS, CDR2 YYNGEE. V dropped 0 bases and J dropped 4; count of bases not matched to a gene: 8. The CDR3 DNA sequence: TGTGCCAGCAGCGTAGGAGCGGGATCGGGGGCAGATACGCAGTATTTT. As protein: CASSVGAGSGADTQYF.

This clonotype was counted at least ten times. The J gene is TRBJ2-5, the V gene TRBV27, with D unresolved. CDR3 length: 12 amino acids. The germline CDR1 and CDR2 sequences are MNHEY and SMNVEV (reference sequence). V was shortened by 3 bases and J by 5 bases, with 7 bases between the two germline ends. The CDR3 nucleotides are TGTGCCAGCAGTTTCTCCGGGGAGACCCAGTACTTC. Its translation is CASSFSGETQYF.

This clonotype was observed many times. The chain links TRBV11-1 to TRBJ2-1, with D perhaps TRBD2 (7 bases). V was cut by 5 bases and J by 6 bases, with 11 bases left in between. Germline lookup yields CDR1 SGHAT and CDR2 FQDESV (reference sequence). This CDR3 spans 13 amino acids. CDR3 bases: TGTGCCAGCAGCGAGGGGGGGCGCAATGAGCAGTTCTTC. Its translation: CASSEGGRNEQFF.

This clonotype was recorded a few times. V is TRBV15 and J is TRBJ2-5; D is ambiguous. V was trimmed by 6 bases and J by 0 bases, leaving 11 bases between them. CDR1 LNHNV and CDR2 YYDKDF come from the germline V gene (reference sequence). The CDR3 is 14 amino acids. The CDR3 DNA reads TGTGCCACCAGAAGAAGCTGGGACCAAGAGACCCAGTACTTC. Its protein product is CATRRSWDQETQYF.

This clonotype has just a few counts. This sequence may be a read error, since a much larger clone differs from it by one base. The V gene is TRBV27, the J gene TRBJ1-1; D remains unclear. CDR1 and CDR2 from the germline V gene are MNHEY and SMNVEV (reference sequence). This CDR3 is 13 amino acids long. Trimming cost V 8 bases and J 6 bases, with 16 bases left between them. The CDR3 region is CASGPLGYAEAFF. CDR3 DNA sequence: TGTGCCAGCGGCCCCCTGGGGTACGCTGAAGCTTTCTTT.

At least ten counts were recorded for this clonotype. This chain connects TRBV10-3 to TRBJ2-3; the D is unclear. Trimming removed 0 bases at V and 0 bases at J, with 10 bases between. Per the germline V gene, CDR1 is ENHRY and CDR2 is SYGVKD. The CDR3 spans 16 residues. The chain's CDR3 is CAISESFRASTDTQYF. The CDR3, as DNA: TGTGCCATCAGTGAGTCGTTTAGGGCTAGCACAGATACGCAGTATTTT.

In its sample, this clonotype was seen many times. The rearrangement links TRBV5-4 to TRBJ2-5; 12 bases map to TRBD2. The length of the CDR3 is 15 residues. The J segment lost 4 bases and the V segment lost 5 bases, leaving 6 bases of the junction unmatched. Germline V CDR1 and CDR2: SGHNT, YYREEE (reference sequence). In DNA form, the CDR3 reads TGTGCCAGCAGGCCGTCACTAGCGGGGGGAGAGACCCAGTACTTC. Its translation: CASRPSLAGGETQYF.

On this clonotype: Since the CDR3 does not end with the conserved phenylalanine or tryptophan, this likely comes from a read error. The genes are TRBV20-1 and TRBJ2-5; D may be TRBD2 (5 bases). The CDR3 is 15 amino acids. With 6 bases removed from V and 4 bases from J, the gap between germline ends came to 21 bases. Per the germline V gene, CDR1 is DFQATT and CDR2 is SNEGSKA (reference sequence). Here the CDR3 DNA reads TGCAGTGCCAGTACCCCAACGGAGGAGCGAGAGACCCAGTACTAC. Its protein product is CSASTPTEERETQYY.

The J gene is TRBJ2-1, the V gene TRBV4-1, with D perhaps TRBD1 (6 bases). V dropped 1 base and J dropped 0 bases, with 10 bases sitting between them. The CDR3 extends over 16 amino acids. Per the germline V gene, CDR1 is MGHRA and CDR2 is YSYEKL. The CDR3 region has the DNA TGCGCCAGCAGCCAAGCAGGGGCCAACTCCTACAATGAGCAGTTCTTC. Protein: CASSQAGANSYNEQFF.

Many counts were recorded for this clonotype. The chain carries TRBV15 and TRBJ1-1, with D tentatively TRBD1 (5 bases). Germline values: CDR1 LNHNV, CDR2 YYDKDF (reference sequence). The CDR3 has 13 residues. Trimming shortened V by 5 bases and J by 11 bases, and 18 bases separated the two germline ends. CDR3 sequence (DNA): TGTGCCACCAGCTACAGGTCCGGGGCGGAGGCTTTCTTT. Protein: CATSYRSGAEAFF.

About this clonotype: A much larger clone lies a single base off, so this may be a read error. The chain combines TRBV5-1 with TRBJ2-3; D perhaps matches TRBD2 (6 bases). The germline V gene has CDR1 SGHRS and CDR2 YFSETQ. The CDR3 consists of 15 residues. V dropped 2 bases and J dropped 2 bases, with 12 bases sitting between them. DNA of the CDR3: TGCGCCAGCAGCTTCGGAGGAGGGGTCACAGATACGCAGTATTTT. It encodes CASSFGGGVTDTQYF.

As to this clonotype: With a much larger clone just one base away, this may be a read error. Because it lacks the conserved phenylalanine or tryptophan at the end, this CDR3 is likely a read error. This sequence joins TRBV3-1 and TRBJ1-1; 8 bases are a match to TRBD1. After removal of 1 base from V and 4 bases from J, the junction contained 8 bases not matched to a gene. Germline CDR1 is LGHDT and CDR2 is YNNKEL (reference sequence). The CDR3 runs 16 residues. CDR3 sequence reads: CASSQAYGQGLTEAFL. In DNA, the CDR3 is TGTGCCAGCAGCCAAGCGTACGGACAGGGACTCACTGAAGCTTTCCTT.

V gene TRBV2 combines with J gene TRBJ2-5; D perhaps matches TRBD2 (6 bases). The germline V gene has CDR1 SNHLY and CDR2 FYNNEI. The CDR3 extends over 14 amino acids. With 6 bases removed from V and 4 bases from J, the gap between germline ends came to 15 bases. CDR3 sequence (DNA): TGTGCCAGCAGCCCGGGACTTTCTCCAGAGACCCAGTACTTC. Translation gives CASSPGLSPETQYF.

As regards this clonotype: The junction does not match germline at one end; this may be a read error. This chain connects TRBV12-3 or TRBV12-4 to TRBJ2-3; D remains unclear. The CDR3 length is 12 residues. The CDR3 region has the DNA TGTGCCAGCAGTTTTAACCCAGATACGCGGTATTTT. It specifies CASSFNPDTRYF.

This clonotype was seen repeatedly, ten times or more. This CDR3 reads CSAQTGGPDTQYF. The DNA of the CDR3 is TGCAGTGCACAGACAGGGGGCCCAGATACGCAGTATTTT. The gene calls are TRBV20-1 and TRBJ2-3; 10 positions agree with TRBD1. The CDR3 is 13 amino acids. Per the germline V gene, CDR1 is DFQATT and CDR2 is SNEGSKA (reference sequence). Trimming cost V 6 bases and J 4 bases; bases outside gene matches: 4.

V is TRBV21-1 and J is TRBJ2-7; TRBD2, as called in the table, went unchecked against the DNA. TRBV21-1 corresponds to a pseudogene. The CDR3 totals 18 residues. The CDR3 coding sequence is TGTGCCAGCAGCAAAAAAAAGGGGGGGACAGCTAGTCCCCCGCATCAGTACTTC. This codes for CASSKKKGGTASPPHQYF.

This clonotype has just a few counts. The chain recombines TRBV2 with TRBJ1-5; weak D call: TRBD1 (5 bases). Per the germline V gene, CDR1 is SNHLY and CDR2 is FYNNEI. V gave up 6 bases and J gave up 0 bases, with 12 bases separating them. This CDR3 has 15 amino acids. The CDR3 DNA sequence: TGTGCCAGCAGCCCCGACAGTCATAGCAATCAGCCCCAGCATTTT. This translates into CASSPDSHSNQPQHF.

This clonotype was observed many times. The chain combines TRBV29-1 with TRBJ1-1, with D unresolved. This CDR3 has 13 amino acids. Germline V gives CDR1 SQVTM, CDR2 ANQGSEA. The V and J ends lost 3 bases and 1 base respectively, with 9 bases between them. CDR3 nucleotides: TGCAGCGTTGATCCGGCGCAGAACACTGAAGCTTTCTTT. Translating gives CSVDPAQNTEAFF.

The table lists this clonotype with a count of one. This may be a read error: a much more frequent sequence differs by one nucleotide. The rearrangement links TRBV3-1 to TRBJ2-7; D gene ambiguous. The CDR3 covers 11 residues. CDR1 is LGHDT and CDR2 is YNNKEL in the germline V gene (reference sequence). Trimming shortened V by 8 bases and J by 7 bases, and 12 bases separated the two germline ends. For the CDR3, the DNA is TGTGCCAGCTGCTTTTCCGGGGAGCAGTACTTC. It encodes CASCFSGEQYF.

This clonotype came up many times. V usage is TRBV5-1 and J usage is TRBJ2-1; the match to TRBD1 covers 8 bases. The V segment lost 0 bases and the J segment 4 bases; nucleotides outside the gene matches: 6. The CDR3 runs to 16 residues. Looked up from germline, CDR1 is SGHRS and CDR2 is YFSETQ. The DNA for the CDR3 is TGCGCCAGCAGCTTGGGGCAGGGGGCCACGTACAATGAGCAGTTCTTC. Residues: CASSLGQGATYNEQFF.